This TCR beta chain stems from a study of T cell clonotyping in hematopoietic cell transplantation. The assay was immunoSEQ multiplex PCR, and TCRdb's table has in-frame clones only and misses some. The data show 5,500 to 7,500 clones, 80% seen once. Study conclusions and caveats: No sorting was done, leaving CD4 and CD8 contributions mixed.

Germline V lookup: CDR1 SEHNR, CDR2 FQNEAQ (reference sequence). Trimming cost V 5 bases and J 3 bases, with 13 bases left between them. This CDR3 is 14 amino acids long. In its sample, this clone was seen once. Its matching antigen is unknown. Time point here: recipient sample about 28 days before transplant, after cytoreduction. The sequence was collected from a woman between 50 and 59 years old with acute myeloid leukemia. Some clones in this sample may be carry-over from other donors' samples. The sequencing here drew on peripheral blood mononuclear cells, taken before stem cell transplant. The chain carries TRBV7-9 and TRBJ2-5, with D tentatively TRBD1 or TRBD2 (5 bases each). This CDR3 reads CASSPLGAKETQYF. The CDR3 coding sequence is TGTGCCAGCAGCCCTCTCGGGGCAAAAGAGACCCAGTACTTC.